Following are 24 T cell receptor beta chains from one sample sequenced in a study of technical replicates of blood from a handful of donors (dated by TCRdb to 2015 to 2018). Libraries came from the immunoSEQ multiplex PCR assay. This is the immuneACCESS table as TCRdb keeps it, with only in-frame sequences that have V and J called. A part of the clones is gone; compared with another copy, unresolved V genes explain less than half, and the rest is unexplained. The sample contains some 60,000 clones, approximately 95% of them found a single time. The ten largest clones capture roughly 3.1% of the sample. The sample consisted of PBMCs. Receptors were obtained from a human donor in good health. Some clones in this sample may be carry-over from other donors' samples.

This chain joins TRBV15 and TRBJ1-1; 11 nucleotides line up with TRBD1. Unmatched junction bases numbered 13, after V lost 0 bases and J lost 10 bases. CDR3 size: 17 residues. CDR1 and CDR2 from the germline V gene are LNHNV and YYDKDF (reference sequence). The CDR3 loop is CATSRDSYPTDRGRAFF. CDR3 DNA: TGTGCCACCAGCAGAGATTCGTACCCTACGGACAGGGGGCGAGCTTTCTTT.

The CDR3 sequence is CASSEATGQGELFF. The CDR3 DNA is TGTGCCAGCAGTGAAGCGACAGGGCAAGGGGAGCTGTTTTTT. The chain has TRBV6-1 and TRBJ2-2, with 7 bases fitting TRBD1. CDR3 length equals 14 residues. V was clipped by 0 bases and J by 8 bases; unmatched bases: 3. The germline CDR1 and CDR2 sequences are MNHNS and SASEGT.

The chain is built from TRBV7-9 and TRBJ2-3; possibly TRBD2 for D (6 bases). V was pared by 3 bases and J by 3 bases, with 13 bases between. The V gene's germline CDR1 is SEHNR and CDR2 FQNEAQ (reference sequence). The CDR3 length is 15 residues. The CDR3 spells CASSFPGGITDTQYF. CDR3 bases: TGTGCCAGCAGCTTCCCAGGAGGGATAACAGATACGCAGTATTTT.

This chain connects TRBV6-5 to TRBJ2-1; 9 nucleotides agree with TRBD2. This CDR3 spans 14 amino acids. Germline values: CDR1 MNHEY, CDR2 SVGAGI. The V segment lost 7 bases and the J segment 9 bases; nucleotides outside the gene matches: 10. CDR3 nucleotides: TGTGCCAGCACAATATCACTAGCGGGTGTTGAGCAGTTCTTC. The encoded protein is CASTISLAGVEQFF.

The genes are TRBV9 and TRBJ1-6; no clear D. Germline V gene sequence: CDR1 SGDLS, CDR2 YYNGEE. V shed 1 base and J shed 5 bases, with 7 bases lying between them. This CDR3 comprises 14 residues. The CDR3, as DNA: TGTGCCAGCAGCGTAAACGAGAATAATTCACCCCTCCACTTT. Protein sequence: CASSVNENNSPLHF.

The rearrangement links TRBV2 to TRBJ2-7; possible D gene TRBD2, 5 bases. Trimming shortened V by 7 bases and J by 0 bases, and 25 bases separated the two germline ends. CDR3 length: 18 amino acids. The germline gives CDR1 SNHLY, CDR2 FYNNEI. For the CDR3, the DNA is TGTGCCAGCACTGGGGTTACCTTTTACACTAGGAGCTCCTACGAGCAGTACTTC. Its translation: CASTGVTFYTRSSYEQYF.

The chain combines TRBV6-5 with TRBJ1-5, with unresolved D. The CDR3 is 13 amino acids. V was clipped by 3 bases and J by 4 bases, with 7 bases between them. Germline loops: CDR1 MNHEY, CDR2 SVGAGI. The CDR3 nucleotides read TGTGCCAGCAGTTATTCTGTAAATCAGCCCCAGCATTTT. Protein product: CASSYSVNQPQHF.

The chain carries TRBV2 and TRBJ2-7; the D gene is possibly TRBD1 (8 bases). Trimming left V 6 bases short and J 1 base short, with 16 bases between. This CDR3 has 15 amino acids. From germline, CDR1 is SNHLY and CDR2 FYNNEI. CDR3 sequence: CASREGGTGSYEQYF. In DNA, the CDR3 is TGTGCCAGCAGAGAGGGAGGGACAGGTTCCTACGAGCAGTACTTC.

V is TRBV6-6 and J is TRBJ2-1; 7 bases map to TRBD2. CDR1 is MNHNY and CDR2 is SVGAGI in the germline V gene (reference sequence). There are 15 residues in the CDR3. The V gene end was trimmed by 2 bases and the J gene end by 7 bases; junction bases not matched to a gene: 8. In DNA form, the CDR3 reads TGTGCCAGCAGTTACACCGGGGACGGGGGGAATGAGCAGTTCTTC. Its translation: CASSYTGDGGNEQFF.

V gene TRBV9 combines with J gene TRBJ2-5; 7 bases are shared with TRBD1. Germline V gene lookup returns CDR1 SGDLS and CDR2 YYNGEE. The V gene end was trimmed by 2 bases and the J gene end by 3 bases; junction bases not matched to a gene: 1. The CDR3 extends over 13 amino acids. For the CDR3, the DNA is TGTGCCAGCAGCGTTACAGGGGAAGAGACCCAGTACTTC. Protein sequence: CASSVTGEETQYF.

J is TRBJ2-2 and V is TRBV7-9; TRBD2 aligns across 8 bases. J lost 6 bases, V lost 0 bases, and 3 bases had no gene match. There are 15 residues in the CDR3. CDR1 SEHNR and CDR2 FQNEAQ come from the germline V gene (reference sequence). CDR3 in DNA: TGTGCCAGCAGCTTAGCTAGCGGGGTACCCGGGGAGCTGTTTTTT. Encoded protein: CASSLASGVPGELFF.

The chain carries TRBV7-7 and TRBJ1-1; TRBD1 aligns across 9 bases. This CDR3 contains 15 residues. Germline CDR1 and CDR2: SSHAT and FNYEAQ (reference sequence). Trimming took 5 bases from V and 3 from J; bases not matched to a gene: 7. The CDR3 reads CASSPRDRDHTEAFF. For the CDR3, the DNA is TGTGCCAGCAGCCCACGGGACAGGGATCACACTGAAGCTTTCTTT.

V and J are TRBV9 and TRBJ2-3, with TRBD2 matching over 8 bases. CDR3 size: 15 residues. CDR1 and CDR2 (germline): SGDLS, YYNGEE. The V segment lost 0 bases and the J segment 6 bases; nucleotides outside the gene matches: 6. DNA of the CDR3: TGTGCCAGCAGCGTAGAGGCGGGAGGTACCGATACGCAGTATTTT. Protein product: CASSVEAGGTDTQYF.

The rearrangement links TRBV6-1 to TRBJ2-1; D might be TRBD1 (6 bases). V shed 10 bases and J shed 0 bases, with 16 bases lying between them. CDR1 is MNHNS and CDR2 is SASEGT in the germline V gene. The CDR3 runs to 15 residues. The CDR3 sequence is CATPPTGSSYNEQFF. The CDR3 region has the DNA TGTGCCACCCCGCCAACAGGGAGCTCCTACAATGAGCAGTTCTTC.

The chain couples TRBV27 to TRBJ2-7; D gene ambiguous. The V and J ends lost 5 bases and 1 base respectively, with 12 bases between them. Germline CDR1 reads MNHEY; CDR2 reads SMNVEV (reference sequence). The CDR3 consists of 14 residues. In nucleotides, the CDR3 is TGTGCCAGCAGTCTCCTGCCAGGTTCCTACGAGCAGTACTTC. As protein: CASSLLPGSYEQYF.

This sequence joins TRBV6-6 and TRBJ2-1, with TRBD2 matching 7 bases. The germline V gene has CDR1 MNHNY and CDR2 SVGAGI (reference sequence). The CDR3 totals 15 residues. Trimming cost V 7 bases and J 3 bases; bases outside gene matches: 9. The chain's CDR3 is CASIPDQRGYNEQFF. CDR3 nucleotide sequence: TGTGCCAGCATCCCGGACCAGCGGGGCTACAATGAGCAGTTCTTC.

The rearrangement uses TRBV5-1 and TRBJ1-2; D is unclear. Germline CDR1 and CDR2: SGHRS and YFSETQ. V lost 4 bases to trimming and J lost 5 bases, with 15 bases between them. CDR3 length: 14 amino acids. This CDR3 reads CASSPTKNFYGYTF. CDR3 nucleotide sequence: TGCGCCAGCAGCCCAACAAAAAATTTTTATGGCTACACCTTC.

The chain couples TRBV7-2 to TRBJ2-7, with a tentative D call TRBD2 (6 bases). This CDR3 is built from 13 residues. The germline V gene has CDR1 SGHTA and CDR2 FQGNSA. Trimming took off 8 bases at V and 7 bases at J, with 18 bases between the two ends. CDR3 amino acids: CASASRDGGEQYF. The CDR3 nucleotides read TGTGCCAGCGCGTCCCGGGACGGGGGTGAGCAGTACTTC.

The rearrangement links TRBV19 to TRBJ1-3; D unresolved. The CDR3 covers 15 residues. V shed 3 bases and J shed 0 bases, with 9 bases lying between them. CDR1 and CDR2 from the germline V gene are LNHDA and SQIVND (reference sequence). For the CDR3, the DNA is TGTGCCAGTAGTATGCTCCGGGACTCTGGAAACACCATATATTTT. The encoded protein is CASSMLRDSGNTIYF. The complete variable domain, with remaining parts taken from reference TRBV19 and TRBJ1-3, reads DGGITQSPKYLFRKEGQNVTLSCEQNLNHDAMYWYRQDPGQGLRLIYYSQIVNDFQKGDIAEGYSVSREKKESFPLTVTSAQKNPTAFYLCASSMLRDSGNTIYFGEGSWLTVV.

CDR3 loop: CASSGTSGTYEQYF. The CDR3 region has the DNA TGTGCCAGCAGCGGGACTAGCGGAACCTACGAGCAGTACTTC. This chain links TRBV6-5 with TRBJ2-7; 11 bases align to TRBD2. Germline V CDR1 and CDR2: MNHEY, SVGAGI. The V gene end was trimmed by 6 bases and the J gene end by 2 bases; junction bases not matched to a gene: 3. This CDR3 is 14 amino acids long.

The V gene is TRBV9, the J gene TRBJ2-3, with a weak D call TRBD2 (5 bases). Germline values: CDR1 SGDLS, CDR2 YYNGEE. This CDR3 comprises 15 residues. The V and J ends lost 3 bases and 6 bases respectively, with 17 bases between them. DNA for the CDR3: TGTGCCAGCAGCGGGAGGAATAGCGAGAAGGATACGCAGTATTTT. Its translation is CASSGRNSEKDTQYF.

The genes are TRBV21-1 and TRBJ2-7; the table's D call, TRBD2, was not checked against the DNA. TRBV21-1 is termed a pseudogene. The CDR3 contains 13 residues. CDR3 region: CASSKLERYEQYF. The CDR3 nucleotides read TGTGCCAGCAGCAAACTGGAGCGCTACGAGCAGTACTTC.

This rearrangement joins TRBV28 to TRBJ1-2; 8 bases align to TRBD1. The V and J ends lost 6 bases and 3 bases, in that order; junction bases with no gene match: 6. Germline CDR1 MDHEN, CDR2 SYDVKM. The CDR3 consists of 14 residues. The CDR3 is CASRSQGAHYGYTF. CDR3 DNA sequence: TGTGCCAGCAGGAGCCAGGGGGCTCACTATGGCTACACCTTC.

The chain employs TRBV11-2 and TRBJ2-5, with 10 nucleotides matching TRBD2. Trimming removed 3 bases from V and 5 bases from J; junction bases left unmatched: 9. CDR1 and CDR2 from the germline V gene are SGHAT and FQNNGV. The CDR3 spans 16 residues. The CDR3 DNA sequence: TGTGCCAGCAGCTTTCTAGCTAGCGGGGGTGGGGAGACCCAGTACTTC. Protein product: CASSFLASGGGETQYF.